This is a list of T cell receptor beta chains from one sample in a study of shared clonotypes between healthy human individuals. Clones were read by immunoSEQ multiplex PCR, and TCRdb kept only the in-frame ones, dropping some. Of about 2.1 million clones in the sample, 93% were seen once. Input material: naive CD8+ T cells from PBMCs. The receptor set was obtained from a man younger than 35 in good health. Some clones in this sample may be carry-over from other donors' samples. CDR3s include the opening cysteine and the closing phenylalanine or tryptophan. D genes are given only for firm matches. The size entry is marked missing in some rows and otherwise reads once, few, many or a size class.

d_call: NA
v_call: TRBV5-6
j_call: TRBJ1-5
clone_size: NA
cdr3_aa: CASSFYLPGQRDQPQHF
cdr3_nt: TGTGCCAGCAGCTTTTATCTCCCAGGACAGCGAGATCAGCCCCAGCATTTT

d_call: NA
v_call: TRBV10-3
j_call: TRBJ1-6
clone_size: NA
cdr3_aa: CAIRTTGSPLHF
cdr3_nt: TGTGCCATCAGGACCACTGGGTCACCCCTCCACTTT

d_call: NA
v_call: TRBV29-1
j_call: TRBJ1-2
clone_size: NA
cdr3_aa: CSVVDIYYGYTF
cdr3_nt: TGCAGCGTGGTGGACATCTACTATGGCTACACCTTC

d_call: TRBD1
v_call: TRBV28
j_call: TRBJ1-4
clone_size: NA
cdr3_aa: CASSFVTGGYEKLFF
cdr3_nt: TGTGCCAGCAGTTTTGTGACAGGGGGTTATGAAAAACTGTTTTTT

d_call: NA
v_call: TRBV4-1
j_call: TRBJ2-5
clone_size: once
cdr3_aa: CASSQVELALSQTQYF
cdr3_nt: TGCGCCAGCAGCCAAGTCGAACTAGCATTGAGTCAGACCCAGTACTTC

d_call: NA
v_call: TRBV4-3
j_call: TRBJ2-5
clone_size: NA
cdr3_aa: CASSQGGPSVRETQYF
cdr3_nt: TGCGCCAGCAGCCAGGGGGGGCCGAGCGTAAGGGAGACCCAGTACTTC

d_call: TRBD2
v_call: TRBV14
j_call: TRBJ2-7
clone_size: NA
cdr3_aa: CASSQDPGVAGWVEQYF
cdr3_nt: TGTGCCAGCAGCCAAGACCCCGGGGTAGCGGGATGGGTCGAGCAGTACTTC

d_call: TRBD2
v_call: TRBV5-1
j_call: TRBJ2-3
clone_size: NA
cdr3_aa: CASSLSLAGVSSTDTQYF
cdr3_nt: TGCGCCAGCAGCTTGAGTCTAGCGGGAGTTTCTAGCACAGATACGCAGTATTTT

d_call: NA
v_call: TRBV19
j_call: TRBJ1-1
clone_size: NA
cdr3_aa: CASSIGGYPEAFF
cdr3_nt: TGTGCCAGTAGTATAGGGGGGTACCCTGAAGCTTTCTTT

d_call: TRBD1
v_call: TRBV12-5
j_call: TRBJ2-1
clone_size: NA
cdr3_aa: CASGLSDRGGNEQFF
cdr3_nt: TGTGCTAGTGGTTTGAGTGACAGGGGTGGCAATGAGCAGTTCTTC

d_call: NA
v_call: TRBV4-3
j_call: TRBJ1-5
clone_size: NA
cdr3_aa: CASSQERAGYQPQHF
cdr3_nt: TGCGCCAGCAGCCAAGAAAGGGCAGGGTATCAGCCCCAGCATTTT

d_call: NA
v_call: TRBV25-1
j_call: TRBJ2-7
clone_size: NA
cdr3_aa: CASSEYSGGNGYEQYF
cdr3_nt: TGTGCCAGCAGTGAATATTCCGGGGGTAACGGCTACGAGCAGTACTTC

d_call: TRBD1
v_call: TRBV4-1
j_call: TRBJ1-4
clone_size: NA
cdr3_aa: CASSQDPGQGYEKLFF
cdr3_nt: TGCGCCAGCAGCCAAGATCCGGGACAGGGATATGAAAAACTGTTTTTT

d_call: TRBD1
v_call: TRBV9
j_call: TRBJ1-4
clone_size: few
cdr3_aa: CASSVGGGTAEKLFF
cdr3_nt: TGTGCCAGCAGCGTAGGGGGCGGGACAGCCGAAAAACTGTTTTTT

d_call: TRBD1
v_call: TRBV5-1
j_call: TRBJ2-1
clone_size: NA
cdr3_aa: CASSSNTGGPLDNEQFF
cdr3_nt: TGCGCCAGCAGCAGCAACACAGGGGGCCCTCTTGACAATGAGCAGTTCTTC

d_call: NA
v_call: TRBV28
j_call: TRBJ2-7
clone_size: NA
cdr3_aa: CASRGGTVSYEQYF
cdr3_nt: TGTGCCAGCAGGGGGGGCACTGTATCCTACGAGCAGTACTTC